This note documents a single T cell receptor beta chain sequence. This entry comes from a study of cytomegalovirus exposure and HLA in healthy donors. Study in general: An early data release held tens of millions of unique TCRs from HLA-typed donors.

The J segment lost 6 bases and the V segment lost 5 bases, leaving 6 bases of the junction unmatched. There are 13 residues in the CDR3. In germline, CDR1 is SGHTA, CDR2 FQGNSA. PCR involved 60 Vbeta and 13 Jbeta primers. The method was immunoSEQ multiplex PCR; TCRdb's version includes in-frame clones alone and lacks a portion of them. The top ten clones hold about 2.3% of a sample with 150,000 to 200,000 clones, around 80% of them seen once. This sequence joins TRBV7-2 and TRBJ2-7, with 8 bases fitting TRBD1. Sequenced sample: PBMCs. This receptor was identified in a woman aged 45-59 years in good health and CMV-seronegative. CDR3 DNA sequence: TGTGCCAGCAGCCGAGACAGGGGCGCCGAGCAGTACTTC. It is translated as CASSRDRGAEQYF.